This is a list of T cell receptor beta chains from one sample in a study of T cell responses to AZD1222 COVID-19 vaccine. Sequenced by immunoSEQ multiplex PCR; TCRdb stores in-frame clones only, minus some. The profile covers roughly 80,000 clones, with 90% appearing a single time and 5% to 6% taken by the ten largest. Sequencing was performed on peripheral blood, taken 28 days after the second AZD1222 dose. Receptor source: an adult who received the AZD1222 COVID-19 vaccine. Both conserved end residues are part of each CDR3. The D gene is left open where the match is weak. Where a row states a size, it is once, few, many or the class of an expanded clone; other rows omit it.

J gene | clone size | D gene | V gene | CDR3 protein | CDR3 DNA
TRBJ1-6 | - | TRBD1 | TRBV2 | CASKVTGGSPLHF | TGTGCCAGCAAGGTGACAGGGGGATCACCCCTCCACTTT
TRBJ1-2 | - | TRBD1 | TRBV29-1 | CSVEDREQGANGYTF | TGCAGCGTTGAAGATAGGGAACAGGGGGCAAATGGCTACACCTTC
TRBJ2-1 | - | TRBD1 | TRBV9 | CASSIRGQGAGEQFF | TGTGCCAGCAGCATCCGGGGACAGGGGGCTGGTGAGCAGTTCTTC
TRBJ2-1 | - | - | TRBV10-2 | CASRSSYNEQFF | TGCGCCAGCCGGAGCTCCTACAATGAGCAGTTCTTC
TRBJ1-5 | - | TRBD1 | TRBV24-1 | CATSDTSGTGVQPQHF | TGTGCCACCAGTGATACCTCCGGGACAGGGGTTCAGCCCCAGCATTTT
TRBJ1-1 | - | TRBD1 | TRBV15 | CATSRGGTGGRTEAFF | TGTGCCACCAGCAGAGGAGGGACAGGGGGCAGGACTGAAGCTTTCTTT
TRBJ2-7 | - | - | TRBV7-2 | CASSQDLRYEQYF | TGTGCCAGCAGCCAGGATCTACGCTACGAGCAGTACTTC
TRBJ1-2 | once | - | TRBV27 | CASSLRGTGPYWGYTF | TGTGCCAGCAGTTTAAGGGGCACAGGGCCCTATTGGGGCTACACCTTC
TRBJ2-2 | - | TRBD1 | TRBV9 | CASGTLTGSLTGELFF | TGTGCCAGCGGGACGTTGACAGGGTCGTTAACCGGGGAGCTGTTTTTT
TRBJ2-3 | - | - | TRBV11-3 | CASSSQGRTDTQYF | TGTGCCAGCAGCTCCCAGGGCCGCACAGATACGCAGTATTTT
TRBJ2-5 | - | TRBD2 | TRBV29-1 | CSSRGGGIETQYF | TGCAGCTCTCGGGGGGGAGGAATAGAGACCCAGTACTTC
TRBJ1-4 | - | - | TRBV2 | CASRQATGRYEKLFF | TGTGCCAGCAGGCAAGCGACAGGACGATATGAAAAACTGTTTTTT
TRBJ1-5 | - | - | TRBV5-5 | CASSFLNQPQHF | TGTGCCAGCAGCTTCCTAAATCAGCCCCAGCATTTT
TRBJ1-5 | - | - | TRBV7-9 | CASSLESQGGQPQHF | TGTGCCAGCAGCTTAGAGTCGCAGGGAGGACAGCCCCAGCATTTT
TRBJ1-1 | - | - | TRBV11-2 | CASSLGPQWTEAFF | TGTGCCAGCAGCTTAGGTCCTCAGTGGACTGAAGCTTTCTTT
TRBJ1-6 | - | TRBD1 | TRBV5-6 | CASSRSVPGQGGNSPLHF | TGTGCCAGCAGCCGCTCTGTCCCGGGACAGGGAGGAAATTCACCCCTCCACTTT
TRBJ1-3 | - | - | TRBV25-1 | CASSSGREFSGNTIYF | TGTGCCAGCAGTTCCGGGAGGGAATTCTCTGGAAACACCATATATTTT
TRBJ1-5 | - | TRBD1 | TRBV19 | CASSPSDRGGQPQHF | TGTGCCAGTAGCCCTAGTGACAGGGGCGGTCAGCCCCAGCATTTT
TRBJ2-3 | - | - | TRBV7-2 | CASSLQGSSTDTQYF | TGTGCCAGCAGCTTACAGGGATCTAGCACAGATACGCAGTATTTT
TRBJ2-1 | - | - | TRBV7-9 | CASSLLLNRTQFF | TGTGCCAGCAGCTTACTCTTAAACAGGACCCAGTTCTTC